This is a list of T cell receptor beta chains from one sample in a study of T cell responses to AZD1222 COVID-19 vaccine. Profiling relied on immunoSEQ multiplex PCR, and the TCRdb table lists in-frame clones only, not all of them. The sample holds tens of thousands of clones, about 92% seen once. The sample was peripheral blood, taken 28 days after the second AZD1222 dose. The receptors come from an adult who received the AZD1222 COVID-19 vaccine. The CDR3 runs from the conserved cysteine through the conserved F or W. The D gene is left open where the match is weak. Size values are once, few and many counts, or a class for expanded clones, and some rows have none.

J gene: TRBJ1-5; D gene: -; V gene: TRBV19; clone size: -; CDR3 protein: CASSIGKGGTSNQPQHF
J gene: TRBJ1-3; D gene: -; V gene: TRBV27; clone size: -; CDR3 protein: CASGPLHSGNTIYF
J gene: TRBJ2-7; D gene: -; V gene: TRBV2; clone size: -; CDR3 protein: CASSEGRGRTMGEQYF
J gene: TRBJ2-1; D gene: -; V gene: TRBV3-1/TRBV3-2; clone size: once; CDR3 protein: CASSQVNHNEQFF
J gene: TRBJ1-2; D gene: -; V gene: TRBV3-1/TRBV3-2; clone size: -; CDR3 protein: CASSQVRRAEGYTF
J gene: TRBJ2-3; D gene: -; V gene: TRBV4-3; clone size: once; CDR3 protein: CASSQDPGGLGYTQYF
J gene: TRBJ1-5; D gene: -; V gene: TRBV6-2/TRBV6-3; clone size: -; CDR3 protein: CASSETFSGEPQHF
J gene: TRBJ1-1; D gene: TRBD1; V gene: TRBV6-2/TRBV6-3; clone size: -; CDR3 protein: CASSLSTFLGQGEAFF
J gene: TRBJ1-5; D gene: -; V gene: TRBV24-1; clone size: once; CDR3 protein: CATSKLPPSGAGIKPQHF
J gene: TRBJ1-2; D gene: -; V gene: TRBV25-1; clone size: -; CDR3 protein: CASSEYAGGPDYTF
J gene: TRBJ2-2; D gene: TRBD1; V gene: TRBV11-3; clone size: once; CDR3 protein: CASSPTGGDTGELFF
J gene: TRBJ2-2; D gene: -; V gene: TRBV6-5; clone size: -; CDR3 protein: CASSYVGTGELFF
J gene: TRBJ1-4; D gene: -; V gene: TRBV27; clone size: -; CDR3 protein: CASSSLHGTVNEKLFF
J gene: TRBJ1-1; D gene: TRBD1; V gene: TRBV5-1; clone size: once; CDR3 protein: CASSLEGQGAVEAFF
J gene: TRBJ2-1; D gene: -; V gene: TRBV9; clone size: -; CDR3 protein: CASSVVQVYNEQFF
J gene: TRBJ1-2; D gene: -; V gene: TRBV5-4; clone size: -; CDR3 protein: CASSPSTGIYGYTF
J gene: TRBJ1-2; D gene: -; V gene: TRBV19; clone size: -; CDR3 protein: CASSRARAYTF
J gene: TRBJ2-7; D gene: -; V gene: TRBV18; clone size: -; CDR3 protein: CASSPSGYGAAYEQYF
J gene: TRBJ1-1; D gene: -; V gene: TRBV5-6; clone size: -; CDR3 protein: CASSSGLEAFF
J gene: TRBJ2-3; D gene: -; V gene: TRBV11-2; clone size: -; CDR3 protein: CASSSRALDTQYF
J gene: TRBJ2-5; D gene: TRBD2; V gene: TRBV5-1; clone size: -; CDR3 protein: CASRSSGRETQYF
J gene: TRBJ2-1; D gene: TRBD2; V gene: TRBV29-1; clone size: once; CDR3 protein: CSVEPSGRANEQFF
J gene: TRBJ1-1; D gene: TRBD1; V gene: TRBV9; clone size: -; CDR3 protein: CASSVAYRGTEAFF
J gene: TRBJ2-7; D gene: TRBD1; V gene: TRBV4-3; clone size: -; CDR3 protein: CASSQDSSGTGLAYEQYF